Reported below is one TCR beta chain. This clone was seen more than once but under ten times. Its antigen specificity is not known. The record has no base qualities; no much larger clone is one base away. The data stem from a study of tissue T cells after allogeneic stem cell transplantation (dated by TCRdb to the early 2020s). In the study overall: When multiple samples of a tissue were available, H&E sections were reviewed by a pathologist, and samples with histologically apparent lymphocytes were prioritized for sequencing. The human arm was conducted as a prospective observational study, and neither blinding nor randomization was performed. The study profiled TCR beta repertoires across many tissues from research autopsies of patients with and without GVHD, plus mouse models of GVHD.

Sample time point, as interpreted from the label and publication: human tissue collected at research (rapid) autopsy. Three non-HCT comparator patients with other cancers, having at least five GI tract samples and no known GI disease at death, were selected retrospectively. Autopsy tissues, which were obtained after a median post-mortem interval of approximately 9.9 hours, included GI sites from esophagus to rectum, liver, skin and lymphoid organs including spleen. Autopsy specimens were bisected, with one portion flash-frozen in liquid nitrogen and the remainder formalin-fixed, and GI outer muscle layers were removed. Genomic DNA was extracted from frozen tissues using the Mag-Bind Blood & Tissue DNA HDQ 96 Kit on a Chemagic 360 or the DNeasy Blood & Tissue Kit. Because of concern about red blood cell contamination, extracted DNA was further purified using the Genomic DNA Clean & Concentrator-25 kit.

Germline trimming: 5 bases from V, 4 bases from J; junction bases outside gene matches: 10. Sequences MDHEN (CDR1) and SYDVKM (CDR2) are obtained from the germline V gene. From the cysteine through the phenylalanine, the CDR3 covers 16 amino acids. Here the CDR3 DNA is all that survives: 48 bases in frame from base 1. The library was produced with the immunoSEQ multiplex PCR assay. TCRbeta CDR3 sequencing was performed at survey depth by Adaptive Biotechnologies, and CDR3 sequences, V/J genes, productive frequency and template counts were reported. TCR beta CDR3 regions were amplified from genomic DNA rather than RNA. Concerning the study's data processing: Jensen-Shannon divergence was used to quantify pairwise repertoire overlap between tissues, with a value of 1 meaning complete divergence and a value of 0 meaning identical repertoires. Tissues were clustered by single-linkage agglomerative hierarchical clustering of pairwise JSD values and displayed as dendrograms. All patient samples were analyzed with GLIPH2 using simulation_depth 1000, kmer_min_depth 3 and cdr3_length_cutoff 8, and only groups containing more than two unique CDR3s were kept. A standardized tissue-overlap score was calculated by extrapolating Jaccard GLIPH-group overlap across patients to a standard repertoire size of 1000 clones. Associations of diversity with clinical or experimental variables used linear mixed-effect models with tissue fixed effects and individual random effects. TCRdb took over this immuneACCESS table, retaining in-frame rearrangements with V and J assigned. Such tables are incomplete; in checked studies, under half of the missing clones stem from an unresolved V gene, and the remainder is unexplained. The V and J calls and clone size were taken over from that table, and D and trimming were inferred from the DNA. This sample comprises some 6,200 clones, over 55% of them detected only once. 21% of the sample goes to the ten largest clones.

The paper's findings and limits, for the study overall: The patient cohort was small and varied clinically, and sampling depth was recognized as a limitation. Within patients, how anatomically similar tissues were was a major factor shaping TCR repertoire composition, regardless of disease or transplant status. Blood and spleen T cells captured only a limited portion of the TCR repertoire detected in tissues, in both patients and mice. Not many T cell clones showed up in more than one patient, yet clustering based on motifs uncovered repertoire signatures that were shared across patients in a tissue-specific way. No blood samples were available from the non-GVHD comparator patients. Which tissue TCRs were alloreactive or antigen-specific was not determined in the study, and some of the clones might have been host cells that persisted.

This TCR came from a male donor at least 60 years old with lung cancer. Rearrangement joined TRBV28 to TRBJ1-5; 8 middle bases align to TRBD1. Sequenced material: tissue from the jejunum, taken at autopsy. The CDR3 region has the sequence CASSMGQGAVNQPQHF. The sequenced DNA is TGTGCCAGCAGTATGGGTCAGGGGGCTGTAAATCAGCCCCAGCATTTT.